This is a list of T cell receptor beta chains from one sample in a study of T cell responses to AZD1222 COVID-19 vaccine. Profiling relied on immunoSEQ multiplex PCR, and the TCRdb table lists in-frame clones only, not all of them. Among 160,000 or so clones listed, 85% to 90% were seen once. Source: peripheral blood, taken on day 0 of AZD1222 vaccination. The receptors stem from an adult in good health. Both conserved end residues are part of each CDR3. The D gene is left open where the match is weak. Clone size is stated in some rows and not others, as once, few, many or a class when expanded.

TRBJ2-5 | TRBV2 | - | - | CASSYRITETQYF | TGTGCCAGCAGTTACCGGATAACGGAGACCCAGTACTTC
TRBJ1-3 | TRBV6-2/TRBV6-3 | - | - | CASSAQGSAGNTIYF | TGTGCCAGCAGTGCCCAGGGGTCCGCTGGAAACACCATATATTTT
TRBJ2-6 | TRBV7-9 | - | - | CASSLGQGRVPGANVLTF | TGTGCCAGCAGCTTAGGGCAGGGAAGGGTTCCTGGGGCCAACGTCCTGACTTTC
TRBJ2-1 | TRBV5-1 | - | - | CTSSLSLQSYNEQFF | TGCACCAGCAGCTTGAGCCTTCAGAGCTACAATGAGCAGTTCTTC
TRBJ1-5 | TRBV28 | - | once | CASGTLYSNQPQHF | TGTGCCAGCGGGACACTGTATAGCAATCAGCCCCAGCATTTT
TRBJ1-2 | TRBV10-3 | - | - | CAIRNGGSQLYGYTF | TGTGCCATCAGGAATGGTGGCTCCCAGCTCTATGGCTACACCTTC
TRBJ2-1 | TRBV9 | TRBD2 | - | CASSVGLAGVGYNEQFF | TGTGCCAGCAGCGTCGGACTAGCGGGAGTTGGCTACAATGAGCAGTTCTTC
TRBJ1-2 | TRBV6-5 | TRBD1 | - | CASSRDRGVKGYTF | TGTGCCAGCAGTCGGGACAGGGGGGTTAAGGGCTACACCTTC
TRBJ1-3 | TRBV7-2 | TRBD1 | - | CASSSGTGLSGNTIYF | TGTGCCAGCAGCTCCGGGACAGGACTCTCTGGAAACACCATATATTTT
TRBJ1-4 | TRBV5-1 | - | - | CASSSNPGPNEKLFF | TGCGCCAGCAGCTCCAACCCGGGACCTAATGAAAAACTGTTTTTT
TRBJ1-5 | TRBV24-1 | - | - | CATSDSTGPYSNQPQHF | TGTGCCACCAGTGACTCTACAGGACCGTATAGCAATCAGCCCCAGCATTTT
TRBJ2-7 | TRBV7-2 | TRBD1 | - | CASSSIPGQEQYF | TGTGCCAGCAGCTCCATCCCGGGACAGGAGCAGTACTTC
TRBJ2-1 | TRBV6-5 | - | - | CASRHNEQFF | TGTGCCAGCAGACACAATGAGCAGTTCTTC
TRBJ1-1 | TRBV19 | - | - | CASSMDGSTEAFF | TGTGCCAGTAGTATGGACGGATCAACTGAAGCTTTCTTT
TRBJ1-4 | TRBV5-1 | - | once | CASSPTGWGNEKLFF | TGCGCCAGCAGCCCCACGGGTTGGGGGAATGAAAAACTGTTTTTT
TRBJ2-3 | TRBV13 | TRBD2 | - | CASSREGTSGRASTDTQYF | TGTGCCAGCAGCCGAGAGGGGACTAGCGGGAGGGCCTCCACAGATACGCAGTATTTT
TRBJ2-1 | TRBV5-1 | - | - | CASSLGGNEQFF | TGCGCCAGCAGCTTAGGGGGAAATGAGCAGTTCTTC
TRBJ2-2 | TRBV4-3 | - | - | CASSQDRQSGELFF | TGCGCCAGCAGCCAAGATCGACAGTCCGGGGAGCTGTTTTTT
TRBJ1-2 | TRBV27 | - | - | CASSPQGDYGYTF | TGTGCCAGCAGTCCACAGGGCGACTATGGCTACACCTTC
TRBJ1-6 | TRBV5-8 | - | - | CASSLVKDSPLHF | TGTGCCAGCAGCTTGGTAAAGGATTCACCCCTCCACTTT
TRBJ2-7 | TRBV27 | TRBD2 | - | CASHLGRGSEQYF | TGTGCCAGCCATCTCGGGAGGGGAAGCGAGCAGTACTTC
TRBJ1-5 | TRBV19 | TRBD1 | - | CASSIGGQGGFNQPQHF | TGTGCCAGTAGTATAGGAGGACAGGGAGGGTTCAATCAGCCCCAGCATTTT
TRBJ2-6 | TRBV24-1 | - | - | CATSPSGANVLTF | TGTGCCACCAGTCCCTCAGGGGCCAACGTCCTGACTTTC
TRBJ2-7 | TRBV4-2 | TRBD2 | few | CASSPSRGEGSYEQYF | TGTGCCAGCAGCCCCTCCCGGGGGGAGGGTTCCTACGAGCAGTACTTC
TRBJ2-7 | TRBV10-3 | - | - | CAISVQPTYEQYF | TGTGCCATCAGTGTTCAACCGACCTACGAGCAGTACTTC
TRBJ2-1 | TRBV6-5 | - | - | CASSYSSGYEQFF | TGTGCCAGCAGTTACTCGAGTGGCTATGAGCAGTTCTTC
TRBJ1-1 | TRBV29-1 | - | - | CSSSQNSMNTEAFF | TGCAGTTCCTCCCAGAATAGCATGAACACTGAAGCTTTCTTT